A single count supports the clone carrying this T cell receptor beta chain. The germline V gene encodes CDR1 MGHRA and CDR2 YSYEKL. The CDR3 runs to 13 residues. V lost 0 bases and J 4 bases, leaving 6 bases between the germline ends. Libraries were prepared by immunoSEQ multiplex PCR; TCRdb keeps only in-frame clonotypes and omits some of them. This sample has some 87,000 clones; 85% to 95% occur once, and the top ten carry about 0.37%. The sample originates from a study of technical replicates of blood from a handful of donors. The chain recombines TRBV4-1 with TRBJ1-1; D may be TRBD1 (5 bases). What was sequenced was T cells isolated from PBMCs. The clonotype originates from a human donor in good health. The DNA of the CDR3 is TGCGCCAGCAGCCAAGAAGACAGCACTGAAGCTTTCTTT. Translation gives CASSQEDSTEAFF.